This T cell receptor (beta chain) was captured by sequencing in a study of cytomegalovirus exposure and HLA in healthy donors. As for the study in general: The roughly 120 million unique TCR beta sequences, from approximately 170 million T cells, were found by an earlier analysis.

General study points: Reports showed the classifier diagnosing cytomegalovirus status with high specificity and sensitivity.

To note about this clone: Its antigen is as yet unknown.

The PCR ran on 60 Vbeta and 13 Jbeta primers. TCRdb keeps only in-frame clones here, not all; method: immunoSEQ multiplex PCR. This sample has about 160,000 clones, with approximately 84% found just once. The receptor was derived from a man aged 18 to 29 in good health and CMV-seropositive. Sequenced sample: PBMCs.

CDR3 nucleotides: TGTGCCAGCAGTTCATCGAGGATCATTGGAAACACCATATATTTT. Encoded protein: CASSSSRIIGNTIYF. The chain carries TRBV7-2 and TRBJ1-3; D not certain. Germline V lookup: CDR1 SGHTA, CDR2 FQGNSA. The CDR3 has 15 amino acids. V was pared by 6 bases and J by 3 bases, with 15 bases between.